Each of the 8 T cell receptor beta chains below was sequenced from the same sample in a study of response to subunit inactivated influenza vaccine. TCRdb called the RT-PCR reads again in MiXCR, with one record for every CDR3 protein. Altogether 450,000 to 550,000 distinct CDR3 sequences are present, 25% being singletons, with the ten largest covering approximately 1.9%. The sequenced sample was CD4+ T cells sorted from PBMCs, obtained about 5 days after vaccination. Every receptor here comes from a man aged 50-60 years who received an inactivated influenza vaccine.

V usage is TRBV4-1 and J usage is TRBJ2-7; 10 bases agree with TRBD1. The CDR3 has 16 residues. V dropped 1 base and J dropped 3; count of bases not matched to a gene: 6. The germline V gene has CDR1 MGHRA and CDR2 YSYEKL. Here the CDR3 reads CASSQVMRTGGYEQYF. The CDR3 bases are TGCGCCAGCAGCCAAGTTATGAGGACAGGGGGCTACGAGCAGTACTTC.

The chain is built from TRBV7-9 and TRBJ2-7; tentative D call: TRBD2 (5 bases). The germline CDR1 and CDR2 sequences are SEHNR and FQNEAQ (reference sequence). V lost 3 bases, J lost 0 bases, and 15 bases lay in between. The CDR3 totals 16 residues. CDR3 region: CASSFVSGVSSYEQYF. CDR3 DNA: TGTGCCAGCAGCTTCGTAAGCGGCGTTAGCTCCTACGAGCAGTACTTC.

The J gene is TRBJ2-1, the V gene TRBV12-3 or TRBV12-4, with 9 positions matching TRBD2. The length of the CDR3 is 16 residues. The V gene end was trimmed by 2 bases and the J gene end by 9 bases; junction bases not matched to a gene: 11. CDR3 region: CASSLIRLAGDPEQFF. The CDR3 region has the DNA TGTGCCAGCAGTTTAATCAGATTAGCGGGGGATCCTGAGCAGTTCTTC.

There are a few counts of this clonotype. The chain links TRBV2 to TRBJ1-5; D perhaps matches TRBD1 (5 bases). This CDR3 spans 13 amino acids. The germline V gene has CDR1 SNHLY and CDR2 FYNNEI. The germline V and J ends were trimmed by 3 bases and 9 bases, with 12 bases remaining between them. This CDR3 is CASSERVRAPQHF. The CDR3 DNA follows: TGTGCCAGCAGTGAGCGGGTCAGGGCGCCCCAGCATTTT. The full variable domain, its missing parts supplied by reference TRBV2 and TRBJ1-5, is EPEVTQTPSHQVTQMGQEVILRCVPISNHLYFYWYRQILGQKVEFLVSFYNNEISEKSEIFDDQFSVERPDGSNFTLKIRSTKLEDSAMYFCASSERVRAPQHFGDGTRLSIL.

This clonotype was counted only a few times. The rearrangement joins TRBV20-1 to TRBJ1-4; no clear D gene. Germline V lookup: CDR1 DFQATT, CDR2 SNEGSKA (reference sequence). The CDR3 spans 15 residues. The V and J ends lost 1 base and 4 bases respectively, with 13 bases between them. The CDR3 DNA sequence: TGCAGTGCTAGAGGACAACTCGGCAATAATGAAAAACTGTTTTTT. This codes for CSARGQLGNNEKLFF.

This clonotype turned up a few times. The V call is TRBV7-9, the J call TRBJ2-5; D uncertain. V was shortened by 1 base and J by 5 bases, with 8 bases between the two germline ends. CDR1 and CDR2 from the germline V gene are SEHNR and FQNEAQ (reference sequence). This CDR3 contains 13 residues. Here the CDR3 reads CASSLDGVETQYF. The CDR3, as DNA: TGTGCCAGCAGCTTAGATGGAGTTGAGACCCAGTACTTC.

This clonotype was picked up a small number of times. The chain employs TRBV2 and TRBJ2-7, with TRBD1 matching 10 bases. The germline gives CDR1 SNHLY, CDR2 FYNNEI. V lost 6 bases, J lost 2 bases, and 4 bases stayed unmatched. The CDR3 covers 14 residues. Written as DNA, the CDR3 is TGTGCCAGCAGAACCGGGACAGGGGCCTACGAGCAGTACTTC. Its protein is CASRTGTGAYEQYF.

The chain joins TRBV5-1 to TRBJ2-5; 8 bases are a match to TRBD2. Germline CDR1 reads SGHRS; CDR2 reads YFSETQ. After removal of 6 bases from V and 5 bases from J, the junction contained 18 bases not matched to a gene. The CDR3 consists of 17 residues. The CDR3 region has the DNA TGCGCCAGCACAGCTCTGCGTAGTGGACTAGCCGGTGAGACCCAGTACTTC. This sequence encodes CASTALRSGLAGETQYF.